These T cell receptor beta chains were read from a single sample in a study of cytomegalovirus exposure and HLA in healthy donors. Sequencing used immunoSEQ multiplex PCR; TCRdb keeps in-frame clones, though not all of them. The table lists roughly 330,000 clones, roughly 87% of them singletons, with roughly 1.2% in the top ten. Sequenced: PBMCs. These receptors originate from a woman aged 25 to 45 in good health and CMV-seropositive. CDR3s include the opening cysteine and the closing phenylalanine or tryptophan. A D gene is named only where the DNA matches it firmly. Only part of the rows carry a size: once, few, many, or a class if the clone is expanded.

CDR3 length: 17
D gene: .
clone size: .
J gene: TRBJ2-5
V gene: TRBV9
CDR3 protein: CASSPSQDSYRGETQYF
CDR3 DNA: TGTGCCAGCAGCCCCTCCCAGGACAGTTATCGGGGAGAGACCCAGTACTTC

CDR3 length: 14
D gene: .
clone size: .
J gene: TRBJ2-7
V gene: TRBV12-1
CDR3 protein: CASRRLAGAYEQYF
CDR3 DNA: TGTGCCAGCAGGCGACTAGCGGGAGCCTACGAGCAGTACTTC

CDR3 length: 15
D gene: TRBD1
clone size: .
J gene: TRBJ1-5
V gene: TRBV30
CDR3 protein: CAWSVPGQRYQPQHF
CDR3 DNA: TGTGCCTGGAGTGTACCGGGACAGAGATATCAGCCCCAGCATTTT

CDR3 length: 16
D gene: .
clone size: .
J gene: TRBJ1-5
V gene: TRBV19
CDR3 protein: CASSPRTVTLQQPQHF
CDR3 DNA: TGTGCCAGTAGTCCCCGGACAGTCACGTTACAGCAGCCCCAGCATTTT

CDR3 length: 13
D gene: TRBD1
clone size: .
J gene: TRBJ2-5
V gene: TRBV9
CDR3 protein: CASSPTGEETQYF
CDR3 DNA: TGTGCCAGCAGCCCCACAGGGGAAGAGACCCAGTACTTC

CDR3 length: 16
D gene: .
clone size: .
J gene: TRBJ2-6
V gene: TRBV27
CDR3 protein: CASSFAGAHGANVLTF
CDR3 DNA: TGTGCCAGCAGTTTTGCGGGGGCGCATGGGGCCAACGTCCTGACTTTC

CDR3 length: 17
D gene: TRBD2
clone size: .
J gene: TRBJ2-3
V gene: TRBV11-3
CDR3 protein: CASSPSSAGAAADTQYF
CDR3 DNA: TGTGCCAGCAGCCCATCCTCAGCGGGGGCCGCGGCAGATACGCAGTATTTT

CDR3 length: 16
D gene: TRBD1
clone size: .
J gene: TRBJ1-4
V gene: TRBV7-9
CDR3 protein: CASSFTGGETNEKLFF
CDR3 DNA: TGTGCCAGCAGCTTTACAGGGGGCGAGACTAATGAAAAACTGTTTTTT

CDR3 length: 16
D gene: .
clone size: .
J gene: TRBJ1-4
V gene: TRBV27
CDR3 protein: CASSSRGGLANEKLFF
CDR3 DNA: TGTGCCAGCAGTTCCCGAGGAGGCCTGGCTAATGAAAAACTGTTTTTT

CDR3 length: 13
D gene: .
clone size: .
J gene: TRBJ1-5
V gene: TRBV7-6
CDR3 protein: CASSLNSNQPQHF
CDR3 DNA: TGTGCCAGCAGCTTAAATAGCAATCAGCCCCAGCATTTT

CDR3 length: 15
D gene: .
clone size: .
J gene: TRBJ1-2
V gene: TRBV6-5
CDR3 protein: CASSYTDQAPYGYTF
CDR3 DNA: TGTGCCAGCAGTTACACCGACCAGGCCCCCTATGGCTACACCTTC

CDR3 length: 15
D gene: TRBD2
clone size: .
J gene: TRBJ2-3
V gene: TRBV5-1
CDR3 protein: CASSFGLAGTDTQYF
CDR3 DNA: TGCGCCAGCAGCTTTGGCCTAGCGGGAACAGATACGCAGTATTTT

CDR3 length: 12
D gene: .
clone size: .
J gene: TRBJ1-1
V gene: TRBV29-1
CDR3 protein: CSAGRGGTEAFF
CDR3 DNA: TGCAGCGCCGGGAGGGGAGGCACTGAAGCTTTCTTT

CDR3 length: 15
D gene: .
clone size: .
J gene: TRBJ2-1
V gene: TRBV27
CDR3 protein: CASSLRQSSYNEQFF
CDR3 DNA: TGTGCCAGCAGTCTCCGCCAGAGCTCCTACAATGAGCAGTTCTTC

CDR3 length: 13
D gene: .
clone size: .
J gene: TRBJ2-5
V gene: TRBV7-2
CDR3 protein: CASSRSWRETQYF
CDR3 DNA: TGTGCCAGCAGCCGCAGTTGGAGGGAGACCCAGTACTTC

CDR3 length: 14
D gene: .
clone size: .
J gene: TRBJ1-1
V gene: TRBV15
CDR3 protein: CATSRGDGYTEAFF
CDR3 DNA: TGTGCCACCAGCAGGGGAGACGGCTACACTGAAGCTTTCTTT

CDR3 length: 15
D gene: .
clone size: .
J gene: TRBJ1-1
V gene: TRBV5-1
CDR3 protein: CASSWATDRRTEAFF
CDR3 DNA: TGCGCCAGCAGCTGGGCGACCGATCGGCGGACTGAAGCTTTCTTT

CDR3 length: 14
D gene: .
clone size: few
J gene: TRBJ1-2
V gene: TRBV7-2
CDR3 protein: CASSWGLLGSGYTF
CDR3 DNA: TGTGCCAGCAGCTGGGGGCTATTAGGCAGTGGCTACACCTTC

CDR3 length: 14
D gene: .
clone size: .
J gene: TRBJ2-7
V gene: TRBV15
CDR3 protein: CATSRGAGWDEQYF
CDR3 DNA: TGTGCCACCAGCAGAGGCGCAGGGTGGGACGAGCAGTACTTC

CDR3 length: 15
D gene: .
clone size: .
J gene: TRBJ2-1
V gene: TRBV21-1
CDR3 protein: CASSILWDRDNEQFF
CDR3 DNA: TGTGCCAGCAGCATACTCTGGGACAGGGACAATGAGCAGTTCTTC

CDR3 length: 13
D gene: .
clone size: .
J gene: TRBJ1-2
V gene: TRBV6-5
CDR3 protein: CASSYGVGYGYTF
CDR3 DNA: TGTGCCAGCAGTTACGGTGTGGGCTATGGCTACACCTTC

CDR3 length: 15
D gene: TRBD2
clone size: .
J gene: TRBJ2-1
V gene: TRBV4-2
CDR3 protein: CASSQDRGSYNEQFF
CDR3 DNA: TGTGCCAGCAGCCAAGACCGCGGGAGCTACAATGAGCAGTTCTTC

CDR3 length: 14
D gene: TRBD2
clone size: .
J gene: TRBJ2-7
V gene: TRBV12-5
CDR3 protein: CASGLGLAGGEQYF
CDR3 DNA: TGTGCTAGTGGTTTGGGACTAGCGGGAGGCGAGCAGTACTTC

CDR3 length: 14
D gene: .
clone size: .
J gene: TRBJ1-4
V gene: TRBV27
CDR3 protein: CASSLFQGTEKLFF
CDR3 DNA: TGTGCCAGCAGTTTATTCCAGGGGACTGAAAAACTGTTTTTT

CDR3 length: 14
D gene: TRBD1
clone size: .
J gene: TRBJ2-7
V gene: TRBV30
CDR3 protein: CAWSPGTGIHEQYF
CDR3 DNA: TGTGCCTGGAGTCCCGGGACAGGGATCCACGAGCAGTACTTC

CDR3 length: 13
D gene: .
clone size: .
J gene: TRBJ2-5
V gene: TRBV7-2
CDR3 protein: CASSLGGKETQYF
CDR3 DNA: TGTGCCAGCAGCTTAGGGGGCAAGGAGACCCAGTACTTC

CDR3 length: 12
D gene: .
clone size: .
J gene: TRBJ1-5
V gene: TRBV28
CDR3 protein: CASSLSQATQHF
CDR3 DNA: TGTGCCAGCAGTTTATCGCAGGCGACCCAGCATTTT

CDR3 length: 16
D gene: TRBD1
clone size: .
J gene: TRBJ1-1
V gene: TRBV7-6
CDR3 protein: CASSLVTGGSGTEAFF
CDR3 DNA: TGTGCCAGCAGCTTAGTAACAGGGGGTTCGGGCACTGAAGCTTTCTTT

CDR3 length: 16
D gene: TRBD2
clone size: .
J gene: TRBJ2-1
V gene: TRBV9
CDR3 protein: CASSPPLAGLGNEQFF
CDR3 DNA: TGTGCCAGCAGCCCTCCACTAGCGGGGCTTGGCAATGAGCAGTTCTTC

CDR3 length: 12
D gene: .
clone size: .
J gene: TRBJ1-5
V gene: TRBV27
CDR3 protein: CASSQSNQPQHF
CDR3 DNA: TGTGCCAGCAGTCAATCTAATCAGCCCCAGCATTTT

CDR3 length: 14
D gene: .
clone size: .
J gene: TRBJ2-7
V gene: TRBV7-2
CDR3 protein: CASSLGHSSYEQYF
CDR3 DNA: TGTGCCAGCAGCTTAGGTCATAGCTCCTACGAGCAGTACTTC

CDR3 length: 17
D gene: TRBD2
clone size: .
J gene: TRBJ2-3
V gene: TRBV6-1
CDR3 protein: CASREAGRTSGSYTQYF
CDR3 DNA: TGTGCCAGCAGGGAAGCGGGTCGGACTAGCGGGAGCTATACGCAGTATTTT

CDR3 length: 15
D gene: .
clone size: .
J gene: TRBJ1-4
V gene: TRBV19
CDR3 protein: CASSIAGRANEKLFF
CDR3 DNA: TGTGCCAGTAGTATAGCGGGACGGGCGAATGAAAAACTGTTTTTT

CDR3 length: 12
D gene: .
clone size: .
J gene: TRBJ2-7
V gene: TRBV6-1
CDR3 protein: CASSATDYEQYF
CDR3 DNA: TGTGCCAGCAGTGCGACAGACTACGAGCAGTACTTC

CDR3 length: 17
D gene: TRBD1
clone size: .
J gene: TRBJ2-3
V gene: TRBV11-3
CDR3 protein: CASSPRTGGVGTDTQYF
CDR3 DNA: TGTGCCAGCAGCCCACGGACAGGGGGCGTCGGTACAGATACGCAGTATTTT

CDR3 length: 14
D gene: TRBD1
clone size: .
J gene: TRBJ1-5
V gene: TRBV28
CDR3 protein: CASKRDSSNQPQHF
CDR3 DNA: TGTGCCAGCAAAAGGGACAGCAGCAATCAGCCCCAGCATTTT

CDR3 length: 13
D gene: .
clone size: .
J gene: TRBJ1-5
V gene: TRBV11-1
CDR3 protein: CASSRHSDQPQHF
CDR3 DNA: TGTGCCAGCAGCCGACACAGCGATCAGCCCCAGCATTTT

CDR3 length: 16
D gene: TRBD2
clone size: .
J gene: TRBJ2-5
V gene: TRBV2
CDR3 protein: CASSDLAGGPKETQYF
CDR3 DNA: TGTGCCAGCAGTGACTTAGCGGGGGGGCCGAAGGAGACCCAGTACTTC

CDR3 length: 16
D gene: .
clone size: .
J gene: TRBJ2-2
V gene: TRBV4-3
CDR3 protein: CASSQAPTPNTGELFF
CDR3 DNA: TGCGCCAGCAGCCAAGCCCCTACCCCGAACACCGGGGAGCTGTTTTTT

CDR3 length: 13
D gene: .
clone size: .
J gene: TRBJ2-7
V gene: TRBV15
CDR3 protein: CATSRDPPYEQYF
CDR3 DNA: TGTGCCACCAGCAGAGACCCACCATACGAGCAGTACTTC

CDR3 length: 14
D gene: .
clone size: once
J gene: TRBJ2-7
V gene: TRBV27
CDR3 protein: CASSFGGGSYEQYF
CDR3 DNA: TGTGCCAGCAGTTTCGGGGGCGGGTCCTACGAGCAGTACTTC

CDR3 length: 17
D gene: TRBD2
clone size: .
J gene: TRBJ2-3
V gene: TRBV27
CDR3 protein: CASSYLAGGISTDTQYF
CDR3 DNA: TGTGCCAGCAGTTACCTAGCGGGCGGCATTAGCACAGATACGCAGTATTTT

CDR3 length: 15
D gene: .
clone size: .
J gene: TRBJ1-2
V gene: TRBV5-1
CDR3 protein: CASSPGTTNHYGYTF
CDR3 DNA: TGCGCCAGCAGCCCCGGGACAACGAACCACTATGGCTACACCTTC

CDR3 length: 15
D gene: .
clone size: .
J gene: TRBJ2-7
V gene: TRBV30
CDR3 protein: CAWSVPGGRSYEQYF
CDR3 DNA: TGTGCCTGGAGTGTACCGGGCGGGCGCTCCTACGAGCAGTACTTC

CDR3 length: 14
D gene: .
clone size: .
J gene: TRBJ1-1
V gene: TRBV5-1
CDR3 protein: CASSSGTLDTEAFF
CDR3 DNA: TGCGCCAGCAGCTCCGGGACATTGGACACTGAAGCTTTCTTT

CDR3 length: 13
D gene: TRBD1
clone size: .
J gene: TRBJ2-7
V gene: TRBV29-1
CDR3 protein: CSVIRDRVGEQYF
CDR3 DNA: TGCAGCGTAATCCGGGACAGGGTCGGCGAGCAGTACTTC

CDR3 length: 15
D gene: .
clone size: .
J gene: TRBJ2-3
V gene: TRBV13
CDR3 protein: CASAPGNPSTDTQYF
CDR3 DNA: TGTGCCAGCGCCCCAGGGAACCCTAGCACAGATACGCAGTATTTT

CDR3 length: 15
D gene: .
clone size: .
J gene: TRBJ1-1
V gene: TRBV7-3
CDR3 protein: CASSLSGALHNEAFF
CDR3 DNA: TGTGCCAGCAGCTTAAGTGGGGCCCTACATAACGAAGCTTTCTTT

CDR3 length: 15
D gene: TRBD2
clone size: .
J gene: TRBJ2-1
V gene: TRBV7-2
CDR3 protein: CASSFASGGANEQFF
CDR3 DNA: TGTGCCAGCAGCTTTGCTAGCGGGGGGGCAAATGAGCAGTTCTTC

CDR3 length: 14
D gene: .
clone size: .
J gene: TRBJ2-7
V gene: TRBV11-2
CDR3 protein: CASRAGTLSYEQYF
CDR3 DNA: TGTGCCAGCAGGGCCGGGACCCTCTCCTACGAGCAGTACTTC

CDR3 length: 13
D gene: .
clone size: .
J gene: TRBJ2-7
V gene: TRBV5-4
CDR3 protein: CASSPGTPYEQYF
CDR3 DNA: TGTGCCAGCAGCCCCGGGACTCCCTACGAGCAGTACTTC

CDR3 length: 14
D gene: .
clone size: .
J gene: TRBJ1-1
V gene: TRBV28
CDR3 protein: CASSIRGMNTEAFF
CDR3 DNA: TGTGCCAGCAGTATCAGGGGTATGAACACTGAAGCTTTCTTT

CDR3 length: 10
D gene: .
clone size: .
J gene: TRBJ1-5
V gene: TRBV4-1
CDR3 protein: CASHNQPQHF
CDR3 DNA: TGCGCCAGTCACAACCAGCCCCAGCATTTT

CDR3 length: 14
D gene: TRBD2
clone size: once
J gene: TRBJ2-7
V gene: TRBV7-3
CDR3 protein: CASSSGLAGREQYF
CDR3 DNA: TGTGCCAGCAGCTCGGGACTAGCGGGACGCGAGCAGTACTTC

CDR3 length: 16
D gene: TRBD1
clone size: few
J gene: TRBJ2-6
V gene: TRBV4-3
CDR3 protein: CASSQETGSGANVLTF
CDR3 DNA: TGCGCCAGCAGCCAAGAGACAGGGTCCGGGGCCAACGTCCTGACTTTC

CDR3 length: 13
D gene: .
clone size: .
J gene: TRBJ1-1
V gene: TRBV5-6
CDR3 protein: CASTLTGNTEAFF
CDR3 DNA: TGTGCCAGCACCCTGACAGGGAACACTGAAGCTTTCTTT

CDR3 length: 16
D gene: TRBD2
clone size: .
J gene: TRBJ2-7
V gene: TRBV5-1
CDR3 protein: CASSLGQAGGSHEQYF
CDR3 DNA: TGCGCCAGCAGCTTGGGCCAAGCGGGAGGTTCCCACGAGCAGTACTTC

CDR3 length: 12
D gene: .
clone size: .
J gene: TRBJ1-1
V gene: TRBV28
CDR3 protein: CASSDRPTEAFF
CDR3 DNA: TGTGCCAGCAGCGACAGGCCTACTGAAGCTTTCTTT

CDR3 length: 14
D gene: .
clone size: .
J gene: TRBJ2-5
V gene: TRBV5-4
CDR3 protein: CASSLSGVEETQYF
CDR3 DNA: TGTGCCAGCAGCTTGTCCGGGGTCGAAGAGACCCAGTACTTC